The 8 T cell receptor beta chains below come from one sample, sequenced in a study of coeliac disease. Profiled with immunoSEQ multiplex PCR; TCRdb holds only in-frame clones, not every one. Of thousands of clones listed, approximately 66% were seen once; the top ten hold about 6.7%. The specimen sequenced was lamina propria lymphocytes from the gut. These receptors all stem from a man aged 45 to 65 with active celiac disease.

V usage is TRBV7-9 and J usage is TRBJ2-3; D possibly corresponds to TRBD2 (5 bases). V lost 5 bases and J 3 bases, leaving 9 bases between the germline ends. Germline assignment: CDR1 SEHNR and CDR2 FQNEAQ (reference sequence). The CDR3 runs to 13 residues. The CDR3 sequence is CASSPRGTDTQYF. CDR3 bases: TGTGCCAGCAGCCCTCGAGGGACAGATACGCAGTATTTT.

This chain links TRBV18 with TRBJ2-3, with D maybe TRBD2 (5 bases). This CDR3 has 15 amino acids. Germline CDR1 KGHSH, CDR2 LQKENI. Deletions cut 1 base from V and 2 bases from J, with 10 bases between. CDR3: CASSPRAANTDTQYF. CDR3 nucleotide sequence: TGTGCCAGCTCACCACGAGCGGCAAACACAGATACGCAGTATTTT.

The chain recombines TRBV21-1 with TRBJ2-3; TRBD2, the table's D call, was not compared with the DNA. TRBV21-1 is described as a pseudogene. CDR3 length: 17 amino acids. CDR3 region: CASWTSGGGTSTDTQYF. The CDR3 DNA is TGTGCCAGCTGGACTAGCGGGGGCGGTACTAGCACAGATACGCAGTATTTT.

The rearrangement links TRBV19 to TRBJ2-4, with unresolved D. CDR3 size: 14 residues. Germline assignment: CDR1 LNHDA and CDR2 SQIVND (reference sequence). V lost 3 bases to trimming and J lost 2 bases, with 8 bases between them. CDR3 residues: CASSIPYSKNIQYF. CDR3 nucleotides: TGTGCCAGTAGTATTCCATACTCCAAAAACATTCAGTACTTC.

The V call is TRBV7-2, the J call TRBJ1-5; TRBD1 matches at 7 bases. V lost 8 bases and J lost 0; bases outside the gene matches: 4. This CDR3 is 14 amino acids long. Germline CDR1 SGHTA, CDR2 FQGNSA. For the CDR3, the DNA is TGTGCCAGCGGGGGACAGTATAGCAATCAGCCCCAGCATTTT. Amino acids: CASGGQYSNQPQHF.

The V and J genes are TRBV19 and TRBJ2-3; 11 nucleotides agree with TRBD2. CDR1 and CDR2 (germline): LNHDA, SQIVND (reference sequence). The CDR3 is 16 amino acids. Losses at the gene ends were 5 bases for V and 2 bases for J; bases not matched to a gene: 6. CDR3 sequence (DNA): TGTGCCAGTAGTCCAACTAGCGGGAGTTACACAGATACGCAGTATTTT. Translated, it gives CASSPTSGSYTDTQYF.

The CDR3 loop reads CASSKGHGGDTGELFF. CDR3 in DNA: TGTGCCAGCAGTAAAGGACACGGCGGGGACACCGGGGAGCTGTTTTTT. The chain has TRBV27 and TRBJ2-2; the D gene is possibly TRBD2 (6 bases). The ends were cut back, 5 bases at V and 3 bases at J, with 16 bases in the middle. The CDR3 extends over 16 amino acids. The germline V gene encodes CDR1 MNHEY and CDR2 SMNVEV (reference sequence).

The gene calls are TRBV30 and TRBJ2-1; 8 bases match TRBD2. Germline V lookup: CDR1 GTSNPN, CDR2 SVGIG (reference sequence). Trimming removed 4 bases from V and 1 base from J; junction bases left unmatched: 3. This CDR3 is 14 amino acids long. CDR3 DNA sequence: TGTGCCTGGAACCGGGGGGGATCCTACAATGAGCAGTTCTTC. It encodes CAWNRGGSYNEQFF.